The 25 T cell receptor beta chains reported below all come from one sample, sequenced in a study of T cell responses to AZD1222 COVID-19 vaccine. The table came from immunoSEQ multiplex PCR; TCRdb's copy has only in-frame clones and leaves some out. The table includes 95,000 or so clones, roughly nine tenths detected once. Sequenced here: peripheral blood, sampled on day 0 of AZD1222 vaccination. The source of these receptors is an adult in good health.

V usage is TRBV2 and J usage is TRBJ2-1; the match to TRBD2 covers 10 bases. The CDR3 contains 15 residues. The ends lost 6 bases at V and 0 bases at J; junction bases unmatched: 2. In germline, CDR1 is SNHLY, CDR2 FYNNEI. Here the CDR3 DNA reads TGTGCCAGCAGGGTAGCGGGGGGCTCCTACAATGAGCAGTTCTTC. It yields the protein CASRVAGGSYNEQFF.

The CDR3 region has the DNA TGTGCCAGTAGTACAACGGAGCTCTATGGCTACACCTTC. It codes for CASSTTELYGYTF. This chain uses TRBV19 with TRBJ1-2; no clear D gene. The CDR3 spans 13 residues. The germline gives CDR1 LNHDA, CDR2 SQIVND (reference sequence). V lost 4 bases to trimming and J lost 4 bases, with 10 bases between them.

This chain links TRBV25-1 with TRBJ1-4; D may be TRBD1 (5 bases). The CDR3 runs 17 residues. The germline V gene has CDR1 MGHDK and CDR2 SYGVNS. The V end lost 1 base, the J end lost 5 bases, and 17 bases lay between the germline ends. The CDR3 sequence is CASSEWRLGGRNEKLFF. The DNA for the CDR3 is TGTGCCAGCAGTGAATGGAGGTTGGGGGGGAGAAATGAAAAACTGTTTTTT.

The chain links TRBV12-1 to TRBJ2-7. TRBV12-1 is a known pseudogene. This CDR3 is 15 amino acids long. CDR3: CASSSAWQGGYEQYF. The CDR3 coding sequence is TGTGCCAGCAGCTCGGCGTGGCAGGGGGGGTACGAGCAGTACTTC.

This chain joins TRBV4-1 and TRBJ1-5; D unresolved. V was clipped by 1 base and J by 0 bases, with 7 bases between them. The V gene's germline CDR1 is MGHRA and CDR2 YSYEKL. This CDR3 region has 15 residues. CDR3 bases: TGCGCCAGCAGCCAAGTCCACACTAGCAATCAGCCCCAGCATTTT. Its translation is CASSQVHTSNQPQHF.

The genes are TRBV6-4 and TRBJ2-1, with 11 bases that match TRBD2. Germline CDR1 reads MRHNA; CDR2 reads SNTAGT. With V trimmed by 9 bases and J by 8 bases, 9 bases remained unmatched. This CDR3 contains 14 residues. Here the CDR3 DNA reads TGTGCCAGTAGTAGCGGGGGGGCCCAGGATGAGCAGTTCTTC. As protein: CASSSGGAQDEQFF.

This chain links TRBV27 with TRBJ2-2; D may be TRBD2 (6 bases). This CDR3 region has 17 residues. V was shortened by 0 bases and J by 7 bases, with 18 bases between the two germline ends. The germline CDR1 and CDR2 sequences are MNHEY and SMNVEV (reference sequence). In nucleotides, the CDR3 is TGTGCCAGCAGTTTATCAAACCCCTGGGAGGCTTACGGGGAGCTGTTTTTT. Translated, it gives CASSLSNPWEAYGELFF.

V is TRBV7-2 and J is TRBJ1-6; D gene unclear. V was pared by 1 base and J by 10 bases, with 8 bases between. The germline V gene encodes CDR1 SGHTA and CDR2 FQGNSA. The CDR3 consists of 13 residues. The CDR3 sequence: CASSLVVDSPLHF. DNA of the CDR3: TGTGCCAGCAGCTTAGTGGTGGACTCACCCCTCCACTTT.

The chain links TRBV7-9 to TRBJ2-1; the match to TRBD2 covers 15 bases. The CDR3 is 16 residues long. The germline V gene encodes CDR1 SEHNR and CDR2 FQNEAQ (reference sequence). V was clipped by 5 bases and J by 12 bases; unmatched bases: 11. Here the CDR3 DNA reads TGTGCCAGCAGCCTAAACCCCGGGACTAGCGGGGGGTGGCAGTTCTTC. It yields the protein CASSLNPGTSGGWQFF.

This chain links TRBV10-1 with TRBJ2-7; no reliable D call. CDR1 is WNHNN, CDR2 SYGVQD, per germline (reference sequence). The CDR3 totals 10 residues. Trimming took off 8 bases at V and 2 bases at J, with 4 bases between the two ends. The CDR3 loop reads CASFAYEQYF. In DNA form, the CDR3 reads TGCGCCAGCTTCGCCTACGAGCAGTACTTC.

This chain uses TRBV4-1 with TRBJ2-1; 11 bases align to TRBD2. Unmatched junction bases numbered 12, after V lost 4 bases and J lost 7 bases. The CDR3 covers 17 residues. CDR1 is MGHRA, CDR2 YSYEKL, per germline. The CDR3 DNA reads TGCGCCAGCAGCCTGCGAGAGCGACTAGCGGGGTCGAATGAGCAGTTCTTC. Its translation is CASSLRERLAGSNEQFF.

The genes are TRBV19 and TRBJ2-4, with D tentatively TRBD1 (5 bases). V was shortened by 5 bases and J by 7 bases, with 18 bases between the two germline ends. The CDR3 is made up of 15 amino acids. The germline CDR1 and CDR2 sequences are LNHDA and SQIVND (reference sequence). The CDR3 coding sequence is TGTGCCAGTAGTCTCGCCGACAGATCCTTTAACATTCAGTACTTC. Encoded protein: CASSLADRSFNIQYF.

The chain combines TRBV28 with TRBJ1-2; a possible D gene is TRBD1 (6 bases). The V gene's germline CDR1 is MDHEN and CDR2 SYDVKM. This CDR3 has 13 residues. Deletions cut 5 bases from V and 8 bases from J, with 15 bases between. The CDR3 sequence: CASSPPGAGGYTF. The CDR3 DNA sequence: TGTGCCAGCAGTCCACCGGGGGCGGGGGGCTACACCTTC.

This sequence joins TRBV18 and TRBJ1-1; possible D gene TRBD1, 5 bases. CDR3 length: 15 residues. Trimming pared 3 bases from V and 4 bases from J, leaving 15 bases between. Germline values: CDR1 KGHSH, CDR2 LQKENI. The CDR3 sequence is CASSPGVRATTEAFF. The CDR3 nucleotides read TGTGCCAGCTCACCTGGGGTCAGGGCTACCACTGAAGCTTTCTTT.

CDR3 coding DNA: TGTGCCAGCAGCTTGATAGCGGGGGAGACTTACAATGAGCAGTTCTTC. It specifies CASSLIAGETYNEQFF. The gene calls are TRBV7-6 and TRBJ2-1, with 9 bases lining up with TRBD2. V was clipped by 3 bases and J by 4 bases; unmatched bases: 7. CDR3 size: 16 residues. Germline V CDR1 and CDR2: SGHVS, FNYEAQ.

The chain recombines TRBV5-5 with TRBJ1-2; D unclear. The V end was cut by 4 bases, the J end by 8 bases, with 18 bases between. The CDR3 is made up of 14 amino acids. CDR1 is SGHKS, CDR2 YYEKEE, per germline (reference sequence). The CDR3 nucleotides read TGTGCCAGCAGCCCAGTTGGCGGAGTGAAAGGCTACACCTTC. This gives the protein CASSPVGGVKGYTF.

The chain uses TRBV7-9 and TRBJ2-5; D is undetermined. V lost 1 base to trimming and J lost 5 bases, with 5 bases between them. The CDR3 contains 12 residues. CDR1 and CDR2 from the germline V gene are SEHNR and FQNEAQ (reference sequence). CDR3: CASSLVGETQYF. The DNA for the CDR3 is TGTGCCAGCAGCTTAGTGGGGGAGACCCAGTACTTC.

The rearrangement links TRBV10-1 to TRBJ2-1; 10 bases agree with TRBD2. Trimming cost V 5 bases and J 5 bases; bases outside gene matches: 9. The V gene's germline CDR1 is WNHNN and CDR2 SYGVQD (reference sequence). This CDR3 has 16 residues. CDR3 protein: CASSRSSGGPNNEQFF. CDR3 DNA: TGCGCCAGCAGTAGATCTAGCGGGGGACCGAACAATGAGCAGTTCTTC.

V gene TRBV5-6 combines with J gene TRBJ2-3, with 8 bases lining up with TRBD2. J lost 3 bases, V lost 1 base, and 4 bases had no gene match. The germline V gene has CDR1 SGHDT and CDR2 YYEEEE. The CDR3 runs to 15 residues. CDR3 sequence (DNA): TGTGCCAGCAGCTTGAGCGGGGGCAGTACAGATACGCAGTATTTT. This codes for CASSLSGGSTDTQYF.

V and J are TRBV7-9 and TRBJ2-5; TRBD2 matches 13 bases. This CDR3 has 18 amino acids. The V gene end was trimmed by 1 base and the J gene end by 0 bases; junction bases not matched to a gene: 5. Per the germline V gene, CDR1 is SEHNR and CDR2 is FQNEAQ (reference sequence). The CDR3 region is CASSLVGTSGMYQETQYF. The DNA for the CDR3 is TGTGCCAGCAGCTTAGTTGGGACTAGCGGGATGTACCAAGAGACCCAGTACTTC.

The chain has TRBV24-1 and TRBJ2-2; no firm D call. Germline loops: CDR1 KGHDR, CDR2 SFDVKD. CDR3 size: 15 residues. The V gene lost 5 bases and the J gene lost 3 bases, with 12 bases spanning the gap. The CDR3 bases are TGTGCCACCAGTGCCCGGGCGCCGGACACCGGGGAGCTGTTTTTT. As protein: CATSARAPDTGELFF.

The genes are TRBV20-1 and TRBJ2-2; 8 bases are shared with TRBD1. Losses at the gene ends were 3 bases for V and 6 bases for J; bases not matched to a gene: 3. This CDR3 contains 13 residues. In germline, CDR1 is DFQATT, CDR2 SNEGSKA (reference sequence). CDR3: CSASRDRPGELFF. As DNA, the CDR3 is TGCAGTGCTAGTAGGGACAGGCCCGGGGAGCTGTTTTTT.

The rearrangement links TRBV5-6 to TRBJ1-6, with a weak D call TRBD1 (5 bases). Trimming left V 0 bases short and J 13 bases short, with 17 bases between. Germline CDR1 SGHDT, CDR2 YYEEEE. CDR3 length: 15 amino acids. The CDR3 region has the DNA TGTGCCAGCAGCTTGGTGGAACGGGACTGGGCGCCCCTCCACTTT. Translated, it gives CASSLVERDWAPLHF.

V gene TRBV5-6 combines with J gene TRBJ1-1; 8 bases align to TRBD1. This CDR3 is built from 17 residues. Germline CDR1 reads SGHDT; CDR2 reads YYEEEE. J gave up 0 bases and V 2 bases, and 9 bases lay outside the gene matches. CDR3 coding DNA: TGTGCCAGCAGCTTACCAGGGGGCGCGGGAATGAACACTGAAGCTTTCTTT. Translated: CASSLPGGAGMNTEAFF. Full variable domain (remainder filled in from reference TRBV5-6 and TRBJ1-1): DAGVTQSPTHLIKTRGQQVTLRCSPKSGHDTVSWYQQALGQGPQFIFQYYEEEERQRGNFPDRFSGHQFPNYSSELNVNALLLGDSALYLCASSLPGGAGMNTEAFFGQGTRLTVV.

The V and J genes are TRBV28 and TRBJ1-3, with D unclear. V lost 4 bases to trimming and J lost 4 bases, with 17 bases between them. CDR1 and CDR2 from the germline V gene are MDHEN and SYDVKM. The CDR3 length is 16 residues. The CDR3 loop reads CASSWPLRGAGNTIYF. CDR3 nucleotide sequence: TGTGCCAGCAGTTGGCCCTTGCGGGGTGCCGGAAACACCATATATTTT. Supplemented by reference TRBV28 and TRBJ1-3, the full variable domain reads DVKVTQSSRYLVKRTGEKVFLECVQDMDHENMFWYRQDPGLGLRLIYFSYDVKMKEKGDIPEGYSVSREKKERFSLILESASTNQTSMYLCASSWPLRGAGNTIYFGEGSWLTVV.